The T cell receptor beta chain described here comes from a study of blood T cells in healthy people across ages. Study-level results: PBMCs left unsorted prevented a conclusive naive versus antigen-experienced comparison.

This clonotype came up a few times. Its specificity is unknown. Since a much larger clone is just one base distant, this may be a read error. The CDR3 is 14 residues long. CDR1 and CDR2 from the germline V gene are MNHEY and SMNVEV (reference sequence). Together with a sample-barcoded 5' primer, a J-beta primer mix was included in a second PCR lasting roughly 6 to 12 cycles. Each cDNA was tagged by a template-switch adaptor containing 12 random nucleotides. TCRdb recomputed calls from the 5' RACE reads with MiXCR, one row per CDR3 protein. Here the sample spans approximately 1,000,000 distinct CDR3 sequences, roughly 45% being singletons.

The sample was blood. V gene TRBV27 combines with J gene TRBJ2-1; a weak D match, TRBD2 (5 bases). The tail of the sequence fits TRBJ2-7 better, so the J call may be wrong. This sequence originates from a woman in her sixties in good health. For the CDR3, the DNA is TGTGCCAGCAGTTTGCGTCTAGCCTACAATGAGCAGTACTTC. This translates into CASSLRLAYNEQYF.